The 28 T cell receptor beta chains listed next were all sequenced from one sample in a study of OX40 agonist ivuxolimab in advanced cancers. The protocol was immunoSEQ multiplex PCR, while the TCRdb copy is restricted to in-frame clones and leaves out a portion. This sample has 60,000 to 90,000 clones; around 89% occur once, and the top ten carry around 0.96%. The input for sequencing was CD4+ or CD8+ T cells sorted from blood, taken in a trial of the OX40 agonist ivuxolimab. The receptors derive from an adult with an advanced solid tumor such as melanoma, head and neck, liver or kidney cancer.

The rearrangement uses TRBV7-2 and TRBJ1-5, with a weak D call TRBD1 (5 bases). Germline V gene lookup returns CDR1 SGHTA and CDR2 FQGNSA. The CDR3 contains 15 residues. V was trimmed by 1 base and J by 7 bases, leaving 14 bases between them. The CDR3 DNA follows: TGTGCCAGCAGCTTAGTAGGGACGGCGGGGCAGCCCCAGCATTTT. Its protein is CASSLVGTAGQPQHF.

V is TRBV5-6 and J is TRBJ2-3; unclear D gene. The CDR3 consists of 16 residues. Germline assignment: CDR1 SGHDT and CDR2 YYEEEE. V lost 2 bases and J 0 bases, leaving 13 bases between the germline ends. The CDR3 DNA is TGTGCCAGCAGCTTAGGTAGGGCAACTAGCACAGATACGCAGTATTTT. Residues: CASSLGRATSTDTQYF.

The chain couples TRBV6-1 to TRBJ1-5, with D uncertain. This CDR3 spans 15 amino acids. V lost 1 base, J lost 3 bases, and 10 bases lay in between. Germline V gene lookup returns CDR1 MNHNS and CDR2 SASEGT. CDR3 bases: TGTGCCAGCAGTGAAGGGTGGCAGTTCAATCAGCCCCAGCATTTT. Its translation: CASSEGWQFNQPQHF.

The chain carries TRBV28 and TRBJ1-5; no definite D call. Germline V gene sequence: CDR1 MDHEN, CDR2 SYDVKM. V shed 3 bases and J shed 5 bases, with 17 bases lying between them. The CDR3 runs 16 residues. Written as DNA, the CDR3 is TGTGCCAGCAGTTTGGGAGGGCGGACTAGGGATCAGCCCCAGCATTTT. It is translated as CASSLGGRTRDQPQHF.

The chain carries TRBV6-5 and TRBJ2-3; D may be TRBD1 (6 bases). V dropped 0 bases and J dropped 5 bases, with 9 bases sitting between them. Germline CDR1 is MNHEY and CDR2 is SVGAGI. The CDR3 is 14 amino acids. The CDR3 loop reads CASSYSQGRDTQYF. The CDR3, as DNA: TGTGCCAGCAGTTACTCCCAGGGGCGAGATACGCAGTATTTT.

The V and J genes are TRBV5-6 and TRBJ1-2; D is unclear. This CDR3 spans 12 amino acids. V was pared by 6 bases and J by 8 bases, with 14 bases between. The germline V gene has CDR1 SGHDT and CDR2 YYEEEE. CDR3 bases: TGTGCCAGCACCCTATCTGACGCGGGCTACACCTTC. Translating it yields CASTLSDAGYTF.

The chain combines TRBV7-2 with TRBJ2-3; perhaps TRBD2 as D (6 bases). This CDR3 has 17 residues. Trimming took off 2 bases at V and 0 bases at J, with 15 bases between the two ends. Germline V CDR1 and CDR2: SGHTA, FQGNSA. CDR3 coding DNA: TGTGCCAGCAGCTTACCCCTTAAGCGGGTCAGCACAGATACGCAGTATTTT. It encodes CASSLPLKRVSTDTQYF.

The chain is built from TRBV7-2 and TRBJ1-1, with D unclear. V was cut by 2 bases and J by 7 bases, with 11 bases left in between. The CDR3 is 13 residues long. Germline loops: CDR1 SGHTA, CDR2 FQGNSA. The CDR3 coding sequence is TGTGCCAGCAGCTTATCTCCAGCCATTGAAGCTTTCTTT. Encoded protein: CASSLSPAIEAFF.

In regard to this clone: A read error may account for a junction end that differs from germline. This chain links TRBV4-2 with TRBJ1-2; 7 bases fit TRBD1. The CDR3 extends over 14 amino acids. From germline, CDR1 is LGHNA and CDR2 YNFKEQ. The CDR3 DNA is TGTGCCAGCAACCAAGTGGGACAGAACTATGGCTACACCTTC. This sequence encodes CASNQVGQNYGYTF.

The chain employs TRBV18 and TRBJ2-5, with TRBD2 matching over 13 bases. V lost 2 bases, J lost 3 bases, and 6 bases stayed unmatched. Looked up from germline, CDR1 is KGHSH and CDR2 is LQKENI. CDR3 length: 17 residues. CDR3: CASSPGTSGTGEETQYF. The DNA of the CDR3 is TGTGCCAGCTCACCAGGGACTAGCGGGACAGGAGAAGAGACCCAGTACTTC.

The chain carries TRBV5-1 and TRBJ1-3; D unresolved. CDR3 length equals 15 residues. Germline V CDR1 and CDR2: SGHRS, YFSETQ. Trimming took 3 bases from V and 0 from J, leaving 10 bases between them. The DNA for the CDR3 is TGCGCCAGCAGCTGGGGTGGGAGCTCTGGAAACACCATATATTTT. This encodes CASSWGGSSGNTIYF.

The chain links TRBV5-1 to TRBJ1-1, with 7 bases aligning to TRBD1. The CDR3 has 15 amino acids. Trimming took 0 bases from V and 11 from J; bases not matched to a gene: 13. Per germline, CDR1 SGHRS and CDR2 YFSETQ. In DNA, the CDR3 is TGCGCCAGCAGCTTGGCACAAGGGGGGTACAGGGGTGCTTTCTTT. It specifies CASSLAQGGYRGAFF.

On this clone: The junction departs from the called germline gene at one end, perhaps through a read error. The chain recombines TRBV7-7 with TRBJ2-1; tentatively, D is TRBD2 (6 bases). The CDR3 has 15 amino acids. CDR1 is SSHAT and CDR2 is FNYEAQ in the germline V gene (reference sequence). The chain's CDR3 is CASSLALGGNNEQFF. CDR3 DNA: TGTGCTAGCAGCTTAGCCTTGGGGGGAAACAATGAGCAGTTCTTC.

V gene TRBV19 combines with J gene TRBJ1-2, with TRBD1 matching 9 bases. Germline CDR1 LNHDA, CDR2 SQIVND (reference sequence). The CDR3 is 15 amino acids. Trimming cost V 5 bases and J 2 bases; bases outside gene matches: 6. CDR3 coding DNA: TGTGCCAGTAGTTCCGGGACAGGGTCCAACTATGGCTACACCTTC. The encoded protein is CASSSGTGSNYGYTF. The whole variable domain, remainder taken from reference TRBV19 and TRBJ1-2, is DGGITQSPKYLFRKEGQNVTLSCEQNLNHDAMYWYRQDPGQGLRLIYYSQIVNDFQKGDIAEGYSVSREKKESFPLTVTSAQKNPTAFYLCASSSGTGSNYGYTFGSGTRLTVV.

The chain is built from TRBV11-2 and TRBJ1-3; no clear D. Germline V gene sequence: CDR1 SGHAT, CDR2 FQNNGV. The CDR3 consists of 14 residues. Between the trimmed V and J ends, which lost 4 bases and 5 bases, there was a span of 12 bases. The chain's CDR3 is CASSSRILRNTIYF. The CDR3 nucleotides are TGTGCCAGCAGCTCAAGGATACTCAGAAACACCATATATTTT.

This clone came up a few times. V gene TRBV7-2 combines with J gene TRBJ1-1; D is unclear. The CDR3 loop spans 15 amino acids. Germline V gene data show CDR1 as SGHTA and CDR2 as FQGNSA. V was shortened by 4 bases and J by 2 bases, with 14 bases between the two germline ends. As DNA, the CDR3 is TGTGCCAGCAGCTCTTCGGGCCACCTTAACACTGAAGCTTTCTTT. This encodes CASSSSGHLNTEAFF.

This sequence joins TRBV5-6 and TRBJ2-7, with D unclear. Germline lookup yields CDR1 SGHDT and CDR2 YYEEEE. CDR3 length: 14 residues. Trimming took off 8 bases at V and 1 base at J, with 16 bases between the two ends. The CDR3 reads CASHDSWPSYEQYF. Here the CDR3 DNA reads TGTGCCAGTCATGATTCGTGGCCATCCTACGAGCAGTACTTC.

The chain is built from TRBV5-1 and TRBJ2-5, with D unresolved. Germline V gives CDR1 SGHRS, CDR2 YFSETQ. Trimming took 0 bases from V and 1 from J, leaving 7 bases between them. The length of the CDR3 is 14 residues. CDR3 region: CASSLASRQETQYF. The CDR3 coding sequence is TGCGCCAGCAGCTTGGCGTCTCGCCAAGAGACCCAGTACTTC.

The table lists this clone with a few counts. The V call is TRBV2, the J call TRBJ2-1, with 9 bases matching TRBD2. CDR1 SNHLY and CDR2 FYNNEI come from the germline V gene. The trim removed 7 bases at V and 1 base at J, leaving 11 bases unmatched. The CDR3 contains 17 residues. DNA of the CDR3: TGTGCCAGCATTCAGACTAGCGGTCCGGGGTCCTACAATGAGCAGTTCTTC. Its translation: CASIQTSGPGSYNEQFF.

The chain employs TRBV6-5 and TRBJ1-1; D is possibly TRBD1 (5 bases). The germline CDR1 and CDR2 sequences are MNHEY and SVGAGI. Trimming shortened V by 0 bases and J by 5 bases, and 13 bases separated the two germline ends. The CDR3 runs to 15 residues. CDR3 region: CASSYSGGTETEAFF. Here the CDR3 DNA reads TGTGCCAGCAGTTACTCCGGGGGTACTGAGACTGAAGCTTTCTTT.

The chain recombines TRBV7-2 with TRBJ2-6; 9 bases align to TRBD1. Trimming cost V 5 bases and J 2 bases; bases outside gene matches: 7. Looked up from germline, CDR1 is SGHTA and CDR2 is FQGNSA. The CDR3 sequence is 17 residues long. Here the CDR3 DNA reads TGTGCCAGCAGCCTGGGACAGGGTTCGGCTGGGGCCAACGTCCTGACTTTC. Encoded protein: CASSLGQGSAGANVLTF.

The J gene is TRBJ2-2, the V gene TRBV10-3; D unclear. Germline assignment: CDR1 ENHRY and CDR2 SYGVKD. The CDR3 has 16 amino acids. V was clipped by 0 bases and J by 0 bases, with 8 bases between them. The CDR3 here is CAISESGPANTGELFF. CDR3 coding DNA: TGTGCCATCAGTGAGTCGGGCCCAGCGAACACCGGGGAGCTGTTTTTT.

CDR3 region: CASSSPGTGVNTEAFF. In nucleotides, the CDR3 is TGTGCCAGCAGTTCCCCCGGGACAGGGGTGAACACTGAAGCTTTCTTT. The chain links TRBV28 to TRBJ1-1; 10 nucleotides match TRBD1. V was clipped by 4 bases and J by 0 bases; unmatched bases: 5. The CDR3 is made up of 16 amino acids. Germline CDR1 MDHEN, CDR2 SYDVKM.

The CDR3 protein is CASSLGGGQGHSPLHF. CDR3 DNA: TGTGCCAGCAGCTTAGGAGGGGGACAGGGACATTCACCCCTCCACTTT. This sequence joins TRBV7-9 and TRBJ1-6, with 9 bases identical to TRBD1. CDR1 and CDR2 (germline): SEHNR, FQNEAQ (reference sequence). Losses at the gene ends were 1 base for V and 8 bases for J; bases not matched to a gene: 6. The CDR3 is made up of 16 amino acids.

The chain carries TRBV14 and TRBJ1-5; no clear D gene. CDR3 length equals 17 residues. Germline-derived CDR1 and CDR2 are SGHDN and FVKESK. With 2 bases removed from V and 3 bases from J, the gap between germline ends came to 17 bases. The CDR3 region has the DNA TGTGCCAGCAGCCAAAAAGCCGACCGGGTGAACAATCAGCCCCAGCATTTT. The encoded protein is CASSQKADRVNNQPQHF. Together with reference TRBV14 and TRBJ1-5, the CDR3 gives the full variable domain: EAGVTQFPSHSVIEKGQTVTLRCDPISGHDNLYWYRRVMGKEIKFLLHFVKESKQDESGMPNNRFLAERTGGTYSTLKVQPAELEDSGVYFCASSQKADRVNNQPQHFGDGTRLSIL.

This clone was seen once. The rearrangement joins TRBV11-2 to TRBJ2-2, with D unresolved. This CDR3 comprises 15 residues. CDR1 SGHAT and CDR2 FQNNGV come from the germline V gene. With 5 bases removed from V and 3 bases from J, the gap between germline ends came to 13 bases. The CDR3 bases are TGTGCCAGCAGCGGTAGAAGAAGAGACACCGGGGAGCTGTTTTTT. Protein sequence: CASSGRRRDTGELFF.

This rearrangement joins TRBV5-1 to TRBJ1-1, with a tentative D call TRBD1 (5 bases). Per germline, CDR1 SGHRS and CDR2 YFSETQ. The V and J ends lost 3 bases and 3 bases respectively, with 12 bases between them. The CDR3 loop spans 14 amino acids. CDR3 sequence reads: CASSSGTYYTEAFF. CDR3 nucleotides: TGCGCCAGCAGCTCCGGGACCTATTACACTGAAGCTTTCTTT.

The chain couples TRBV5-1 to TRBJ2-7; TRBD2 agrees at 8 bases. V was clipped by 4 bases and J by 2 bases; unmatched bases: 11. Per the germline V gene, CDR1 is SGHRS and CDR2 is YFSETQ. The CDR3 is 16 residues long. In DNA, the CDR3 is TGCGCCAGCAGCCCGGGTAGCGGGACTACCACCTACGAGCAGTACTTC. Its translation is CASSPGSGTTTYEQYF.